A single sample gave rise to the 27 T cell receptor beta chains below, sequenced in a study of T cell responses to AZD1222 COVID-19 vaccine. The method was immunoSEQ multiplex PCR; TCRdb's version includes in-frame clones alone and lacks a portion of them. This table holds more than 95,000 clones, approximately 89% found once. The material sequenced was peripheral blood, taken 28 days after the second dose of the MenACWY control vaccine. These receptors all come from an adult who received the MenACWY meningococcal vaccine as a control.

The rearrangement uses TRBV19 and TRBJ1-3, with TRBD1 as a possible D gene (5 bases). The CDR3 extends over 20 amino acids. V was cut by 7 bases and J by 0 bases, with 28 bases left in between. Per the germline V gene, CDR1 is LNHDA and CDR2 is SQIVND (reference sequence). The CDR3 sequence is CASIKYGRLETGGSGNTIYF. The CDR3 nucleotides are TGTGCCAGTATTAAATATGGACGCCTCGAAACGGGGGGCTCTGGAAACACCATATATTTT.

The chain carries TRBV5-4 and TRBJ1-3; 8 bases map to TRBD1. Germline V gene sequence: CDR1 SGHNT, CDR2 YYREEE (reference sequence). The J segment lost 2 bases and the V segment lost 1 base, leaving 8 bases of the junction unmatched. This CDR3 region has 17 residues. In nucleotides, the CDR3 is TGTGCCAGCAGCTTGTCAGTGGACAGGGACCCTGGAAACACCATATATTTT. This encodes CASSLSVDRDPGNTIYF.

The chain couples TRBV19 to TRBJ2-1, with 8 bases matching TRBD2. The CDR3 length is 15 residues. The germline V gene encodes CDR1 LNHDA and CDR2 SQIVND (reference sequence). V was clipped by 3 bases and J by 6 bases; unmatched bases: 7. The CDR3 nucleotides read TGTGCCAGTAGTATCGGCGGGGGGCCCCCCAATGAGCAGTTCTTC. Residues: CASSIGGGPPNEQFF.

This clone appeared once. The chain links TRBV6-6 to TRBJ2-7; D uncertain. Trimming left V 7 bases short and J 0 bases short, with 10 bases between. Germline CDR1 MNHNY, CDR2 SVGAGI (reference sequence). The CDR3 totals 13 residues. The CDR3 DNA sequence: TGTGCCAGCACCCCAGACATCTCCTACGAGCAGTACTTC. Amino acid sequence: CASTPDISYEQYF.

This clone occurred once. The chain uses TRBV28 and TRBJ1-4; D might be TRBD1 (5 bases). CDR3 length: 15 residues. Germline assignment: CDR1 MDHEN and CDR2 SYDVKM. Trimming stripped 8 bases from V and 8 bases from J, with 21 bases between. The CDR3: CASLPPSGGKEKLFF. In DNA form, the CDR3 reads TGTGCCAGCCTCCCCCCCTCGGGGGGTAAGGAAAAACTGTTTTTT. Full variable domain (remainder filled in from reference TRBV28 and TRBJ1-4): DVKVTQSSRYLVKRTGEKVFLECVQDMDHENMFWYRQDPGLGLRLIYFSYDVKMKEKGDIPEGYSVSREKKERFSLILESASTNQTSMYLCASLPPSGGKEKLFFGSGTQLSVL.

The chain employs TRBV15 and TRBJ1-3, with 9 bases matching TRBD1. V dropped 1 base and J dropped 9; count of bases not matched to a gene: 7. The CDR3 runs 15 residues. The germline CDR1 and CDR2 sequences are LNHNV and YYDKDF (reference sequence). CDR3 DNA sequence: TGTGCCACCAGCAGAGGGGGGACAGGGTCGCCCACCATATATTTT. As protein: CATSRGGTGSPTIYF.

The genes are TRBV7-6 and TRBJ2-7, with D maybe TRBD2 (6 bases). Looked up from germline, CDR1 is SGHVS and CDR2 is FNYEAQ. CDR3 length: 15 residues. The V end lost 0 bases, the J end lost 6 bases, and 15 bases lay between the germline ends. The CDR3 loop reads CASSLAGEVVSEQYF. Here the CDR3 DNA reads TGTGCCAGCAGCTTAGCAGGGGAGGTTGTCAGCGAGCAGTACTTC.

V usage is TRBV7-8 and J usage is TRBJ1-5; D unresolved. CDR1 and CDR2 (germline): SGHVS, FQNEAQ. V lost 7 bases, J lost 2 bases, and 9 bases lay in between. The CDR3 length is 13 residues. The CDR3 reads CASTPTGNQPQHF. CDR3 sequence (DNA): TGTGCCAGCACTCCCACGGGCAATCAGCCCCAGCATTTT.

The chain employs TRBV28 and TRBJ1-2; 8 bases are a match to TRBD1. This CDR3 has 13 amino acids. Trimming cost V 3 bases and J 4 bases; bases outside gene matches: 1. The germline V gene has CDR1 MDHEN and CDR2 SYDVKM. The CDR3 DNA is TGTGCCAGCAGTTTGGACAGGGTCTATGGCTACACCTTC. Translating it yields CASSLDRVYGYTF.

The chain uses TRBV18 and TRBJ2-2; TRBD1 agrees at 7 bases. J gave up 7 bases and V 5 bases, and 25 bases lay outside the gene matches. Germline lookup yields CDR1 KGHSH and CDR2 LQKENI. CDR3 size: 20 residues. CDR3 in amino acids: CASSSRDSSVQSNNGGELFF. The CDR3 DNA reads as TGTGCCAGCTCATCTCGGGACAGTTCTGTCCAATCAAATAACGGCGGGGAGCTGTTTTTT.

The chain employs TRBV27 and TRBJ1-6; 7 bases are a match to TRBD1. V gave up 5 bases and J gave up 7 bases; unmatched junction bases: 8. CDR1 is MNHEY, CDR2 SMNVEV, per germline (reference sequence). CDR3 length equals 15 residues. CDR3 loop: CASSPDRVGNSPLHF. The CDR3 region has the DNA TGTGCCAGCAGTCCTGACAGGGTGGGGAATTCACCCCTCCACTTT.

The J gene is TRBJ2-7, the V gene TRBV6-1, with D uncertain. Germline V gene sequence: CDR1 MNHNS, CDR2 SASEGT. The CDR3 spans 17 residues. Trimming stripped 6 bases from V and 2 bases from J, with 23 bases between. The CDR3 coding sequence is TGTGCCAGCAGAGAACGGAAGGACCCCGGAGCTCCCTACGAGCAGTACTTC. Its translation is CASRERKDPGAPYEQYF.

This clone was counted a single time. The rearrangement joins TRBV9 to TRBJ1-4; 8 positions match TRBD1. This CDR3 is built from 15 residues. V gave up 0 bases and J gave up 5 bases; unmatched junction bases: 3. Germline CDR1 and CDR2: SGDLS and YYNGEE. CDR3 DNA sequence: TGTGCCAGCAGCGTAGGGGCAGGGGGCAATGAAAAACTGTTTTTT. Protein sequence: CASSVGAGGNEKLFF.

The chain links TRBV24-1 to TRBJ2-3; D is ambiguous. Looked up from germline, CDR1 is KGHDR and CDR2 is SFDVKD. Trimming took off 2 bases at V and 0 bases at J, with 11 bases between the two ends. The CDR3 is 16 residues long. The CDR3 DNA sequence: TGTGCCACCAGTGATTGGCAGTCCGTCAGCACAGATACGCAGTATTTT. It translates to CATSDWQSVSTDTQYF.

The chain couples TRBV7-9 to TRBJ1-5; 7 bases fit TRBD1. V lost 5 bases to trimming and J lost 2 bases; unmatched junction nucleotides: 9. Germline V gene lookup returns CDR1 SEHNR and CDR2 FQNEAQ (reference sequence). The CDR3 sequence is 16 residues long. The CDR3 loop is CASSLPQGQGNQPQHF. The CDR3 DNA follows: TGTGCCAGCAGCCTACCCCAAGGACAGGGCAATCAGCCCCAGCATTTT.

The chain uses TRBV19 and TRBJ1-6; 9 bases agree with TRBD1. This CDR3 spans 15 amino acids. J gave up 10 bases and V 6 bases, and 10 bases lay outside the gene matches. Germline CDR1 and CDR2: LNHDA and SQIVND (reference sequence). In DNA, the CDR3 is TGTGCCAGTAGGCTCGACAGGGGGAGTTTCTCACCCCTCCACTTT. Amino acid sequence: CASRLDRGSFSPLHF.

This chain connects TRBV7-2 to TRBJ2-7, with 11 bases matching TRBD2. The CDR3 consists of 15 residues. Germline V CDR1 and CDR2: SGHTA, FQGNSA. Trimming removed 2 bases from V and 2 bases from J; junction bases left unmatched: 2. The CDR3 spells CASSLSTSGAYEQYF. CDR3 DNA: TGTGCCAGCAGCTTATCGACTAGCGGGGCCTACGAGCAGTACTTC.

This clone has a single count. CDR3 coding DNA: TGTGCCAGCAGTTCGGACAGGCAAGAGACCCAGTACTTC. It is translated as CASSSDRQETQYF. This chain connects TRBV7-2 to TRBJ2-5; 7 nucleotides align to TRBD1. The junction had 3 bases not matched to a gene; V was cut back by 6 bases and J by 2 bases. The V gene's germline CDR1 is SGHTA and CDR2 FQGNSA. CDR3 length: 13 residues.

This rearrangement joins TRBV9 to TRBJ1-5, with D unresolved. Germline-derived CDR1 and CDR2 are SGDLS and YYNGEE. This CDR3 has 13 amino acids. Trimming left V 0 bases short and J 4 bases short, with 5 bases between. CDR3 protein: CASSVEENQPQHF. The CDR3 nucleotides are TGTGCCAGCAGCGTAGAGGAAAATCAGCCCCAGCATTTT.

This chain links TRBV7-3 with TRBJ2-1; no clear D gene. The CDR3 loop spans 13 amino acids. V lost 2 bases and J lost 14, with 16 bases in between. CDR1 and CDR2 (germline): SGHTA, FQGTGA. The chain's CDR3 is CASSLGPQSKEFF. The CDR3 coding sequence is TGTGCCAGCAGCTTAGGGCCTCAGTCAAAGGAGTTCTTC.

The DNA of the CDR3 is TGTGCCATCAGTGGACGAGGGGTAGTCGGCTATGGCTACACCTTC. Protein sequence: CAISGRGVVGYGYTF. This sequence joins TRBV10-3 and TRBJ1-2, with D perhaps matching TRBD1 (5 bases). The germline gives CDR1 ENHRY, CDR2 SYGVKD. V gave up 4 bases and J gave up 4 bases, with 16 bases separating them. CDR3 length: 15 residues.

The chain joins TRBV7-6 to TRBJ2-3; D is unresolved. The V end was cut by 2 bases, the J end by 0 bases, with 12 bases between. Germline V lookup: CDR1 SGHVS, CDR2 FNYEAQ. This CDR3 is 16 amino acids long. The CDR3 protein is CASSLLSRTSTDTQYF. DNA for the CDR3: TGTGCCAGCAGCTTACTTAGCCGGACCAGCACAGATACGCAGTATTTT.

V usage is TRBV15 and J usage is TRBJ1-5; D may be TRBD1 (5 bases). The CDR3 loop spans 14 amino acids. The germline CDR1 and CDR2 sequences are LNHNV and YYDKDF (reference sequence). Trimming took off 0 bases at V and 4 bases at J, with 7 bases between the two ends. As DNA, the CDR3 is TGTGCCACCAGCAGAGATCGGGGGAATCAGCCCCAGCATTTT. Translated, it gives CATSRDRGNQPQHF.

This clone was found once. A read error may produce the germline difference seen at one junction end. The V gene is TRBV29-1, the J gene TRBJ1-2, with no clear D. In germline, CDR1 is SQVTM, CDR2 ANQGSEA. The CDR3 length is 12 residues. CDR3 in amino acids: CSVEDIRYGYTF. The CDR3 nucleotides are TGCAGCGTGGAAGACATCCGCTATGGCTACACCTTC.

This clone was counted between two and nine times. CDR3 in amino acids: CASSPTPGVSYEQYF. CDR3 bases: TGTGCCAGCAGCCCAACCCCGGGGGTCTCCTACGAGCAGTACTTC. The V gene is TRBV7-3, the J gene TRBJ2-7; a weak D match, TRBD2 (6 bases). The CDR3 has 15 amino acids. CDR1 and CDR2 (germline): SGHTA, FQGTGA. Trimming took 5 bases from V and 0 from J, leaving 14 bases between them.

The chain joins TRBV19 to TRBJ2-7; possibly TRBD1 or TRBD2 for D (6 bases each). The V and J ends lost 5 bases and 0 bases respectively, with 14 bases between them. CDR1 is LNHDA and CDR2 is SQIVND in the germline V gene (reference sequence). The CDR3 loop spans 15 amino acids. CDR3 sequence reads: CASSVGGMGSYEQYF. Written as DNA, the CDR3 is TGTGCCAGTAGTGTCGGGGGCATGGGCTCCTACGAGCAGTACTTC.

This chain connects TRBV7-2 to TRBJ2-4; TRBD1 aligns across 10 bases. In germline, CDR1 is SGHTA, CDR2 FQGNSA. This CDR3 has 17 residues. V was pared by 5 bases and J by 3 bases, with 10 bases of the junction left unmatched. CDR3 loop: CASSTQGTGVVKNIQYF. In DNA, the CDR3 is TGTGCCAGCAGCACCCAGGGGACAGGGGTAGTCAAAAACATTCAGTACTTC.